These T cell receptor beta chains were read from a single sample in a study of beta chain features in type 1 diabetes. Using immunoSEQ multiplex PCR, the repertoire was profiled, and TCRdb retains in-frame clones only, with some absent. This repertoire shows about 400,000 clones, 10% to 15% found once; its top ten account for 0.0095% to 0.011%. Sequencing used naive CD4+ T cells from blood. The source of these receptors is a woman between 18 and 30 years old with type 1 diabetes. Each CDR3 is given with its conserved first and last residue. Each record gives: V gene, CDR3 length, J gene, clone size, D gene, CDR3 protein, CDR3 DNA. D genes are given only for firm matches. The size field is filled for only some rows; it gives once, few, many or a size class.

>TRBV9|15|TRBJ2-3|.|.
CASSVAGGATDTQYF
TGTGCCAGCAGCGTAGCTGGAGGGGCCACAGATACGCAGTATTTT
>TRBV21-1|13|TRBJ1-1|.|.
CASTTRGNTEAFF
TGTGCCAGCACCACGCGGGGGAACACTGAAGCTTTCTTT
>TRBV14|15|TRBJ2-7|few|TRBD1
CASSARDRGGHEQYF
TGTGCCAGCAGCGCCCGGGACAGGGGAGGTCACGAGCAGTACTTC
>TRBV5-1|16|TRBJ1-1|.|.
CASSSTGLTLNTEAFF
TGCGCCAGCAGCTCGACTGGCTTAACCTTGAACACTGAAGCTTTCTTT
>TRBV28|15|TRBJ2-7|few|.
CASSPHTSPGYEQYF
TGTGCCAGCAGTCCTCATACTAGCCCCGGGTACGAGCAGTACTTC
>TRBV5-1|12|TRBJ2-5|few|.
CATRQDQETQYF
TGCGCCACCCGACAGGATCAAGAGACCCAGTACTTC
>TRBV11-2|15|TRBJ2-5|few|.
CASSQFLANQETQYF
TGTGCCAGCAGCCAATTTCTAGCAAACCAAGAGACCCAGTACTTC
>TRBV19|15|TRBJ2-2|.|TRBD1
CASSTRTGESGELFF
TGTGCCAGTAGTACGAGGACAGGGGAATCCGGGGAGCTGTTTTTT
>TRBV30|13|TRBJ1-2|few|.
CAWSTGISGGYTF
TGTGCCTGGAGTACAGGGATTTCTGGCGGCTACACCTTC
>TRBV28|14|TRBJ2-6|few|.
CASGGEPGANVLTF
TGTGCCAGCGGAGGGGAACCTGGGGCCAACGTCCTGACTTTC
>TRBV7-2|18|TRBJ2-5|few|TRBD2
CASSLAQGLAGLQETQYF
TGTGCCAGCAGCCTAGCCCAGGGACTAGCGGGGCTACAAGAGACCCAGTACTTC
>TRBV18|15|TRBJ1-1|.|.
CASSPFGGQNTEAFF
TGTGCCAGCTCACCATTCGGGGGGCAGAACACTGAAGCTTTCTTT
>TRBV7-9|14|TRBJ2-3|few|.
CASSSSGSTDTQYF
TGTGCCAGCAGCTCAAGCGGGAGCACAGATACGCAGTATTTT
>TRBV7-2|13|TRBJ1-2|.|.
CASSPGQNYGYTF
TGTGCCAGCAGCCCCGGACAGAACTATGGCTACACCTTC
>TRBV9|15|TRBJ2-1|few|.
CASSARLGAYNEQFF
TGTGCCAGCAGCGCCCGACTAGGGGCGTACAATGAGCAGTTCTTC
>TRBV15|18|TRBJ2-3|few|TRBD2
CATSRVRGGGAGADTQYF
TGTGCCACCAGCAGAGTGCGCGGCGGGGGGGCCGGGGCAGATACGCAGTATTTT
>TRBV2|16|TRBJ2-7|.|.
CASSGGGRDSSYEQYF
TGTGCCAGCAGCGGGGGTGGCAGGGACTCGTCCTACGAGCAGTACTTC
>TRBV9|16|TRBJ2-7|.|TRBD1
CASSVGRTQGAYEQYF
TGTGCCAGCAGCGTAGGTAGGACACAGGGGGCTTACGAGCAGTACTTC
>TRBV7-3|14|TRBJ2-2|once|.
CASSPPGLTGELFF
TGTGCCAGCAGCCCCCCAGGGCTCACCGGGGAGCTGTTTTTT
>TRBV29-1|13|TRBJ2-5|.|.
CSVPDGGQETQYF
TGCAGCGTTCCGGACGGGGGTCAAGAGACCCAGTACTTC
>TRBV9|16|TRBJ2-3|.|TRBD2
CASSVRVAGDTDTQYF
TGTGCCAGCAGCGTTCGGGTAGCGGGGGACACAGATACGCAGTATTTT
>TRBV7-9|17|TRBJ2-1|.|.
CASSLAYREDSYNEQFF
TGTGCCAGCAGCTTAGCGTACCGAGAGGACTCCTACAATGAGCAGTTCTTC
>TRBV5-1|14|TRBJ2-7|few|TRBD2
CASSNPGLADEQYF
TGCGCCAGCAGCAACCCGGGACTAGCGGACGAGCAGTACTTC
>TRBV19|15|TRBJ2-7|.|TRBD1
CASSGLTGGRREQYF
TGTGCCAGTAGTGGCTTAACAGGGGGACGGCGCGAGCAGTACTTC
>TRBV5-1|15|TRBJ2-5|.|TRBD2
CASSSTSGSTVTQYF
TGCGCCAGCAGCTCGACTAGCGGGAGTACGGTGACCCAGTACTTC
>TRBV2|14|TRBJ1-5|.|TRBD1
CASSGDRDYQPQHF
TGTGCCAGCAGTGGGGACAGGGATTATCAGCCCCAGCATTTT
>TRBV2|12|TRBJ1-2|.|.
CASSPRGYGYTF
TGTGCCAGCAGTCCACGGGGTTATGGCTACACCTTC
>TRBV19|12|TRBJ1-2|.|.
CASSRPNYGYTF
TGTGCCAGTAGTAGGCCCAACTATGGCTACACCTTC
>TRBV5-4|13|TRBJ2-3|.|.
CASSSWGPNTQYF
TGTGCCAGCAGCTCATGGGGGCCAAATACGCAGTATTTT
>TRBV25-1|16|TRBJ2-5|few|.
CASTPGGTALVETQYF
TGTGCCAGCACGCCGGGGGGGACAGCTCTTGTGGAGACCCAGTACTTC
>TRBV30|13|TRBJ2-3|.|.
CAWSVLTPDTQYF
TGTGCCTGGAGTGTACTAACGCCGGATACGCAGTATTTT
>TRBV4-1|15|TRBJ2-1|few|TRBD2
CASSHQRERYNEQFF
TGCGCCAGCAGCCACCAGCGGGAGCGGTACAATGAGCAGTTCTTC
>TRBV7-2|17|TRBJ1-6|.|TRBD1
CASSRDSWGGIGSPLHF
TGTGCCAGCAGCCGGGACAGTTGGGGTGGTATTGGTTCACCCCTCCACTTT
>TRBV5-1|13|TRBJ2-4|few|.
CASSTGTAGIQYF
TGCGCCAGCAGCACCGGGACTGCCGGCATTCAGTACTTC
>TRBV4-3|17|TRBJ2-1|.|.
CASSRGGGYSSYNEQFF
TGCGCCAGCAGCCGGGGAGGCGGTTATAGCTCCTACAATGAGCAGTTCTTC
>TRBV9|14|TRBJ2-1|.|.
CASSPLMVYNEQFF
TGTGCCAGCAGCCCACTCATGGTCTACAATGAGCAGTTCTTC
>TRBV9|15|TRBJ1-1|.|.
CASSAGLTLNTEAFF
TGTGCCAGCAGCGCAGGACTGACTTTGAACACTGAAGCTTTCTTT
>TRBV5-1|16|TRBJ2-7|.|.
CASSLAGGSLGYEQYF
TGCGCCAGCAGCTTGGCCGGGGGTAGTCTCGGGTACGAGCAGTACTTC
>TRBV14|20|TRBJ2-1|few|TRBD2
CASSLRTSGGHAYSYNEQFF
TGTGCCAGCAGCCTCCGGACTAGCGGGGGGCACGCCTATTCCTACAATGAGCAGTTCTTC
>TRBV7-2|16|TRBJ1-5|.|TRBD1
CASSLVSQGVNQPQHF
TGTGCCAGCAGCTTAGTCTCTCAGGGGGTCAATCAGCCCCAGCATTTT
>TRBV5-1|16|TRBJ2-5|.|.
CASSLDSSSTQETQYF
TGCGCCAGCAGCTTGGACTCGTCATCTACCCAAGAGACCCAGTACTTC